This T cell receptor (beta chain) was captured in a study of blood T cell repertoires in COVID-19. About the research overall: Acute-phase and convalescent COVID-19 samples originated in the United States, Italy and Spain. T cells, B-cell-depleted T cells, or PBMCs provided the cDNA or gDNA that served as material.

The method was immunoSEQ multiplex PCR; TCRdb's version includes in-frame clones alone and lacks a portion of them. The profile shows 69,000 or so clones, around 80% of them singletons. The sequence derives from a woman older than 75 with active or convalescent COVID-19. The sample was peripheral blood.

Here the CDR3 reads CASNPFMGAATNEKLFF. The CDR3 nucleotides are TGTGCCAGCAATCCTTTCATGGGGGCTGCAACTAATGAAAAACTGTTTTTT. V usage is TRBV2 and J usage is TRBJ1-4, with D possibly matching TRBD1 (6 bases). The length of the CDR3 is 17 residues. Germline V gives CDR1 SNHLY, CDR2 FYNNEI. V lost 7 bases and J 0 bases, leaving 18 bases between the germline ends.